These 32 T cell receptor beta chains were sequenced from one sample in a study of T cells in Graves' hyperthyroidism and ophthalmopathy. RNA transcripts served as the template for amplifying TCR beta CDR3 regions. HTBI primers drove first-round RT-PCR of the TCR CDR3. TCRdb re-called the multiplex PCR reads through MiXCR, storing one row per CDR3 protein. The sample has 550,000 to 800,000 distinct CDR3 sequences; 17% are singletons. The specimen was blood. These receptors came from a man between 50 and 59 years old with Graves' hyperthyroidism.

This clonotype was counted ten times or more. The chain uses TRBV19 and TRBJ2-1; 9 bases align to TRBD2. The trim removed 4 bases at V and 7 bases at J, leaving 11 bases unmatched. The length of the CDR3 is 16 residues. Germline V CDR1 and CDR2: LNHDA, SQIVND (reference sequence). The DNA for the CDR3 is TGTGCCAGTAGTAAAGGAGGCGGGAGGGCAGAAAATGAGCAGTTCTTC. Its protein product is CASSKGGGRAENEQFF. Filled out from reference TRBV19 and TRBJ2-1, the complete variable domain reads DGGITQSPKYLFRKEGQNVTLSCEQNLNHDAMYWYRQDPGQGLRLIYYSQIVNDFQKGDIAEGYSVSREKKESFPLTVTSAQKNPTAFYLCASSKGGGRAENEQFFGPGTRLTVL.

This clonotype has at least ten counts. The chain couples TRBV12-3 or TRBV12-4 to TRBJ2-6; D is undetermined. Trimming pared 8 bases from V and 0 bases from J, leaving 8 bases between. The CDR3 consists of 14 residues. This CDR3 reads CASRKSSGANVLTF. CDR3 coding DNA: TGTGCCAGCCGGAAAAGCTCTGGGGCCAACGTCCTGACTTTC.

V gene TRBV28 combines with J gene TRBJ2-7; 7 positions agree with TRBD2. J lost 1 base, V lost 5 bases, and 14 bases had no gene match. CDR3 size: 17 residues. From germline, CDR1 is MDHEN and CDR2 SYDVKM. CDR3 in amino acids: CASSPQTTLAASYEQYF. CDR3 in DNA: TGTGCCAGCAGTCCACAGACCACCCTAGCGGCGTCCTACGAGCAGTACTTC.

Only one count was recorded for this clonotype. Being one base from a much bigger clone, this may be a read error. The chain is built from TRBV11-2 and TRBJ2-4, with D perhaps matching TRBD1 (6 bases). Trimming cost V 3 bases and J 8 bases, with 23 bases left between them. The CDR3 contains 17 residues. The germline CDR1 and CDR2 sequences are SGHAT and FQNNGV. The CDR3 sequence: CASSLGAKDSHVDIQYF. DNA of the CDR3: TGTGCCAGCAGCTTGGGCGCGAAGGACAGCCATGTGGACATTCAGTACTTC.

The sample holds many counts of this clonotype. V gene TRBV6-1 combines with J gene TRBJ2-5, with D perhaps matching TRBD2 (5 bases). CDR3 length: 16 residues. Germline CDR1 MNHNS, CDR2 SASEGT. Trimming took 5 bases from V and 2 from J, leaving 18 bases between them. DNA of the CDR3: TGTGCCAGCAGTAACGGGAATCTCGGACGGCAAGAGACCCAGTACTTC. Residues: CASSNGNLGRQETQYF.

This clonotype came up many times. This chain joins TRBV27 and TRBJ2-1; no clear D gene. The CDR3 is made up of 12 amino acids. Germline values: CDR1 MNHEY, CDR2 SMNVEV (reference sequence). With 4 bases removed from V and 15 bases from J, the gap between germline ends came to 16 bases. The CDR3 sequence: CASSWTRTLWFF. In nucleotides, the CDR3 is TGTGCCAGCAGTTGGACCAGGACCCTGTGGTTCTTC.

This clonotype was counted between two and nine times. The V call is TRBV4-3, the J call TRBJ2-1; no firm D call. Deletions cut 0 bases from V and 7 bases from J, with 7 bases between. CDR1 is LGHNA and CDR2 is YSLEER in the germline V gene. This CDR3 region has 13 residues. CDR3 coding DNA: TGCGCCAGCAGCCAAGATCGATGGAATGAGCAGTTCTTC. Protein sequence: CASSQDRWNEQFF.

This rearrangement joins TRBV5-6 to TRBJ1-2; D remains ambiguous. The CDR3 covers 14 residues. V lost 0 bases, J lost 4 bases, and 10 bases lay in between. CDR1 is SGHDT and CDR2 is YYEEEE in the germline V gene. The CDR3, as DNA: TGTGCCAGCAGCTTGGTGCGTGGGTTCTATGGCTACACCTTC. Its translation is CASSLVRGFYGYTF.

In its sample, this clonotype was seen a few times. The chain recombines TRBV6-5 with TRBJ1-6; a possible D gene is TRBD1 (5 bases). Germline CDR1 and CDR2: MNHEY and SVGAGI. Trimming left V 0 bases short and J 5 bases short, with 11 bases between. This CDR3 comprises 16 residues. The CDR3 protein is CASSYSKRGDNSPLHF. The CDR3 region has the DNA TGTGCCAGCAGTTACTCGAAAAGGGGTGATAATTCACCCCTCCACTTT.

This clonotype has ten or more counts. V usage is TRBV29-1 and J usage is TRBJ1-1; 8 positions match TRBD1. There are 14 residues in the CDR3. In germline, CDR1 is SQVTM, CDR2 ANQGSEA. Trimming at V came to 7 bases and at J to 2 bases, leaving 9 bases not matched to a gene. CDR3 DNA sequence: TGCAGCGCGAGAATCAGGGGGCTAAACACTGAAGCTTTCTTT. Translated: CSARIRGLNTEAFF. Using reference TRBV29-1 and TRBJ1-1 for the parts outside the CDR3, the full variable domain is SAVISQKPSRDICQRGTSLTIQCQVDSQVTMMFWYRQQPGQSLTLIATANQGSEATYESGFVIDKFPISRPNLTFSTLTVSNMSPEDSSIYLCSARIRGLNTEAFFGQGTRLTVV.

This clonotype appeared many times. V gene TRBV3-1 combines with J gene TRBJ2-3; no reliable D call. Trimming shortened V by 4 bases and J by 4 bases, and 12 bases separated the two germline ends. The CDR3 length is 14 residues. Germline assignment: CDR1 LGHDT and CDR2 YNNKEL (reference sequence). The CDR3 sequence: CASSPRSEADTQYF. In nucleotides, the CDR3 is TGTGCCAGCAGCCCGCGTTCTGAGGCAGATACGCAGTATTTT.

This clonotype was seen more than once but under ten times. The chain combines TRBV19 with TRBJ2-1, with D perhaps assigned TRBD1 or TRBD2 (5 bases each). CDR1 and CDR2 (germline): LNHDA, SQIVND (reference sequence). The CDR3 has 14 amino acids. V dropped 3 bases and J dropped 3 bases, with 9 bases sitting between them. The CDR3: CASSMNGGYNEQFF. Here the CDR3 DNA reads TGTGCCAGTAGTATGAATGGGGGCTACAATGAGCAGTTCTTC.

This clonotype was counted ten times or more. V usage is TRBV20-1 and J usage is TRBJ2-5; 7 bases align to TRBD1. J was trimmed by 5 bases and V by 2 bases; bases with no gene match: 11. The CDR3 extends over 15 amino acids. Per germline, CDR1 DFQATT and CDR2 SNEGSKA (reference sequence). The CDR3 DNA is TGCAGTGCTAGAAGATCAGGGGGTAGAGTCGAGACCCAGTACTTC. Translating it yields CSARRSGGRVETQYF.

V usage is TRBV12-5 and J usage is TRBJ2-1, with 9 bases identical to TRBD1. The CDR3 extends over 15 amino acids. V was pared by 5 bases and J by 2 bases, with 4 bases of the junction left unmatched. Germline V gene data show CDR1 as LGHNT and CDR2 as FRNRAP. Written as DNA, the CDR3 is TGTGCTAGTGGTCAAACAGGGGGCACCTACAATGAGCAGTTCTTC. It specifies CASGQTGGTYNEQFF.

This clonotype was found many times. The gene calls are TRBV29-1 and TRBJ1-1; TRBD1 aligns across 8 bases. The CDR3 is 14 residues long. Germline assignment: CDR1 SQVTM and CDR2 ANQGSEA. Losses at the gene ends were 5 bases for V and 4 bases for J; bases not matched to a gene: 9. DNA for the CDR3: TGCAGCGTTCGGACAGGGTTATGGACCACTGAAGCTTTCTTT. Translated, it gives CSVRTGLWTTEAFF. The complete variable domain, with remaining parts taken from reference TRBV29-1 and TRBJ1-1, reads SAVISQKPSRDICQRGTSLTIQCQVDSQVTMMFWYRQQPGQSLTLIATANQGSEATYESGFVIDKFPISRPNLTFSTLTVSNMSPEDSSIYLCSVRTGLWTTEAFFGQGTRLTVV.

This chain links TRBV24-1 with TRBJ1-4; D might be TRBD1 (5 bases). This CDR3 is 12 amino acids long. Germline CDR1 KGHDR, CDR2 SFDVKD. The CDR3 here is CAEGTGNEKLFF. The CDR3 nucleotides are TGTGCTGAGGGGACGGGGAATGAAAAACTGTTTTTT.

A few counts support this clonotype. The chain recombines TRBV6-5 with TRBJ2-3; TRBD1 or TRBD2 may be the D gene (5 bases each). The length of the CDR3 is 18 residues. The germline CDR1 and CDR2 sequences are MNHEY and SVGAGI. The V gene lost 0 bases and the J gene lost 0 bases, with 16 bases spanning the gap. CDR3 residues: CASSYSIEGPASTDTQYF. DNA of the CDR3: TGTGCCAGCAGTTACTCTATTGAGGGGCCAGCTAGCACAGATACGCAGTATTTT.

This clonotype was seen many times. The chain uses TRBV10-3 and TRBJ2-1; tentative D call: TRBD1 (5 bases). The CDR3 is 13 amino acids. Per the germline V gene, CDR1 is ENHRY and CDR2 is SYGVKD. With 4 bases removed from V and 6 bases from J, the gap between germline ends came to 10 bases. The CDR3 loop is CAISALGVNEQFF. The CDR3 DNA follows: TGTGCCATCAGTGCTTTAGGGGTCAATGAGCAGTTCTTC.

Many counts were recorded for this clonotype. J is TRBJ2-1 and V is TRBV29-1; 8 bases fit TRBD1. V shed 6 bases, J shed 1 base, and the junction held 11 bases outside the gene matches. Germline V gene data show CDR1 as SQVTM and CDR2 as ANQGSEA. The CDR3 totals 16 residues. Here the CDR3 DNA reads TGCAGCGTCCTCACCCGGACAGGGCAGTCCTACAATGAGCAGTTCTTC. This gives the protein CSVLTRTGQSYNEQFF.

The chain uses TRBV6-5 and TRBJ1-5, with D unclear. The V end was cut by 2 bases, the J end by 2 bases, with 10 bases between. This CDR3 is built from 15 residues. Germline V gene lookup returns CDR1 MNHEY and CDR2 SVGAGI. The CDR3 region is CASSYGEGRNQPQHF. The CDR3 coding sequence is TGTGCCAGCAGTTACGGGGAGGGTCGCAATCAGCCCCAGCATTTT.

This clonotype was seen ten or more times. V and J are TRBV11-2 and TRBJ2-7; 7 bases map to TRBD2. Germline V gene data show CDR1 as SGHAT and CDR2 as FQNNGV. After removal of 2 bases from V and 3 bases from J, the junction contained 4 bases not matched to a gene. The CDR3 runs 14 residues. The CDR3 protein is CASSLQGGNYEQYF. Written as DNA, the CDR3 is TGTGCCAGCAGCTTACAGGGAGGGAACTACGAGCAGTACTTC.

With regard to this clonotype: This could be a read error, since a much larger clone is one nucleotide away. The V call is TRBV28, the J call TRBJ2-7, with D perhaps being TRBD1 or TRBD2 (5 bases each). CDR1 MDHEN and CDR2 SYDVKM come from the germline V gene. The CDR3 spans 13 residues. The CDR3 bases are TGTGCCAGCAATAACGGGGCAACCTACGAGCGGTACTTC. It specifies CASNNGATYERYF.

In its sample, this clonotype was seen many times. CDR3 sequence (DNA): TGTGCCAGCAGGGACAGGGGGTCTAATCAGCCCCAGCATTTT. This encodes CASRDRGSNQPQHF. V is TRBV2 and J is TRBJ1-5; TRBD1 matches at 10 bases. Germline CDR1 SNHLY, CDR2 FYNNEI. Germline trimming cut 6 bases from V and 4 bases from J; bases unmatched to any gene: 3. The CDR3 length is 14 residues.

This clonotype was detected many times. The chain recombines TRBV19 with TRBJ1-1; D ambiguous. V lost 6 bases to trimming and J lost 5 bases, with 13 bases between them. The CDR3 is 13 amino acids. Germline CDR1 and CDR2: LNHDA and SQIVND (reference sequence). This CDR3 is CASSRARGTEAFF. CDR3 in DNA: TGTGCCAGTAGCCGGGCCCGAGGGACTGAAGCTTTCTTT.

This clonotype was observed at least ten times. The V call is TRBV28, the J call TRBJ2-4; D gene uncertain. The germline V gene has CDR1 MDHEN and CDR2 SYDVKM. This CDR3 contains 12 residues. V gave up 2 bases and J gave up 6 bases, with 5 bases separating them. CDR3 bases: TGTGCCAGCAGTTTAGGTGGAAACATTCAGTACTTC. Its translation: CASSLGGNIQYF.

This clonotype was detected many times. The rearrangement uses TRBV12-3 or TRBV12-4 and TRBJ1-4; the match to TRBD1 covers 7 bases. The CDR3 has 14 residues. V was clipped by 2 bases and J by 7 bases; unmatched bases: 4. CDR3 protein: CASSLRQGGEKLFF. CDR3 nucleotides: TGTGCCAGCAGTTTAAGACAGGGTGGTGAAAAACTGTTTTTT.

The V gene is TRBV9, the J gene TRBJ2-1, with D perhaps matching TRBD1 (5 bases). The ends were cut back, 4 bases at V and 6 bases at J, with 20 bases in the middle. The length of the CDR3 is 16 residues. Germline-derived CDR1 and CDR2 are SGDLS and YYNGEE. CDR3 DNA: TGTGCCAGCAGCAGTGGATTAGGGGCCTACTCCAATGAGCAGTTCTTC. Its protein is CASSSGLGAYSNEQFF.

A remark on this clonotype: With a much larger clone just one base away, this may be a read error. The chain couples TRBV13 to TRBJ2-2, with 9 positions matching TRBD1. Germline CDR1 is PRHDT and CDR2 is FYEKMQ (reference sequence). V gave up 7 bases and J gave up 3 bases; unmatched junction bases: 3. The CDR3 length is 14 residues. As DNA, the CDR3 is TGTGCCAGCATTAGGACAGGGGACACCGGGGAGCTGTTTTTT. Its protein is CASIRTGDTGELFF.

This chain uses TRBV29-1 with TRBJ2-5; D uncertain. There are 13 residues in the CDR3. The germline V and J ends were trimmed by 7 bases and 7 bases, with 19 bases remaining between them. Germline V gene data show CDR1 as SQVTM and CDR2 as ANQGSEA. For the CDR3, the DNA is TGCAGCGCACATGGACGGATCCTGGGGACCCAGTACTTC. This sequence encodes CSAHGRILGTQYF. Full variable domain (remainder filled in from reference TRBV29-1 and TRBJ2-5): SAVISQKPSRDICQRGTSLTIQCQVDSQVTMMFWYRQQPGQSLTLIATANQGSEATYESGFVIDKFPISRPNLTFSTLTVSNMSPEDSSIYLCSAHGRILGTQYFGPGTRLLVL.

This clonotype was observed many times. The V gene is TRBV2, the J gene TRBJ1-5; weak D call: TRBD1 (5 bases). The CDR3 covers 15 residues. CDR1 and CDR2 from the germline V gene are SNHLY and FYNNEI. Trimming cost V 2 bases and J 7 bases, with 15 bases left between them. CDR3 nucleotides: TGTGCCAGCAGTGAATCGGGCCCGCGGGGGCAGCCCCAGCATTTT. Protein sequence: CASSESGPRGQPQHF.

This clonotype was seen at least ten times. The chain employs TRBV19 and TRBJ2-5, with D uncertain. Per the germline V gene, CDR1 is LNHDA and CDR2 is SQIVND (reference sequence). This CDR3 is built from 15 residues. Trimming removed 3 bases from V and 5 bases from J, with 16 bases in between. CDR3 amino acids: CASSIGRDPRETQYF. The CDR3 DNA reads TGTGCCAGTAGTATTGGCCGAGACCCTAGGGAGACCCAGTACTTC. Drawing the rest from reference TRBV19 and TRBJ2-5, the complete variable domain is DGGITQSPKYLFRKEGQNVTLSCEQNLNHDAMYWYRQDPGQGLRLIYYSQIVNDFQKGDIAEGYSVSREKKESFPLTVTSAQKNPTAFYLCASSIGRDPRETQYFGPGTRLLVL.

This clonotype was counted many times. The gene calls are TRBV30 and TRBJ1-1, with TRBD1 identical over 10 bases. There are 15 residues in the CDR3. The germline CDR1 and CDR2 sequences are GTSNPN and SVGIG (reference sequence). Germline trimming cut 1 base from V and 4 bases from J; bases unmatched to any gene: 6. For the CDR3, the DNA is TGTGCCTGGAGTGCGGCCCGGACAGGGGGCACTGAAGCTTTCTTT. It translates to CAWSAARTGGTEAFF.